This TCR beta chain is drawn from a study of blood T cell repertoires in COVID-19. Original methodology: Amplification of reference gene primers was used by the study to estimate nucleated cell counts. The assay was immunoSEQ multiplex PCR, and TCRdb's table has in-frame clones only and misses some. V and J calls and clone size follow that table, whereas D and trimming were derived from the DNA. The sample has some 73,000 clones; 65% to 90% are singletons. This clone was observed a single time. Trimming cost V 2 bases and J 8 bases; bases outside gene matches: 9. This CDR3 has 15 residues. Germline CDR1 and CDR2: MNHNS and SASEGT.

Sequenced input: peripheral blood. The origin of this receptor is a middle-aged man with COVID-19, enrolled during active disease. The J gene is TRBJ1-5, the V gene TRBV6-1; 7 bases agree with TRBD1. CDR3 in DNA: TGTGCCAGCAGTGAAACTCCGACAGGGATTGAGCCCCAGCATTTT. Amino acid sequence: CASSETPTGIEPQHF.